This TCR beta chain came from a study of shared clonotypes between healthy human individuals (dated by TCRdb to the early 2020s). In the study overall: The cohort comprised two women and a few men aged 18 to 49 years. For each donor, CD4 naive and CD4 memory were each given three plates, CD8 naive was given two plates, and CD8 memory was given one plate. To estimate repertoire size and how much clonotype sharing occurs between individuals, the study deeply sequenced the blood TCR repertoires of 4 to 6 healthy adults. Different laboratories and diverse techniques were used to prepare libraries and sequence TCR repertoires, to increase sequencing depth and limit assay-specific biases. Leukapheresis yielded between about 0.8 and 9.5 billion PBMCs per donor.

Using the deep immunoSEQ assay, multiplex PCR amplified TCR CDR3 regions from genomic DNA. Extracted genomic DNA from each cell subset was distributed evenly across all wells of several immunoSEQ 96-well plates, and each plate was treated as a replicate. Each replicate PCR for sorted subsets received around 200 ng genomic DNA, equal to about 30,000 T cell genomes. The purified libraries were quantified using a Qubit 3.0 fluorometer, sized with a Bioanalyzer 2100, and then quantified again using the KAPA Library Quantification kit. Each immunoSEQ 96-well plate was sequenced on its own single-read 150-cycle Illumina NextSeq 550 flow cell. Per the source publication's procedure: Because only junctional sequences without quality scores were contained in the immunoSEQ output, filtering matching that applied to full-length reads could not be performed. To assign V/J genes and CDR3, sequences were annotated against IMGT germline references using PyIR, a Python wrapper for IgBLAST v1.9. Any read was removed if the V/J assignment was weak (E-value above 1e-6), the CDR3 was missing, or the read contained stop codons, out-of-frame junctions, or ambiguous translated residues. A V3J clonotype was defined by an identical inferred V gene, J gene, and CDR3 amino acid sequence. The percentage overlap between two repertoires was calculated by dividing the number of shared unique clonotypes by the size of the smaller repertoire. Repertoire richness was assessed with RTK rarefaction, the Chao1 estimator, and Recon v2.1 estimates of unobserved clonotypes. Generation probabilities were computed with OLGA for all TCRbeta clonotypes obtained by the gDNA method from several donors. The immuneACCESS repertoire file appears here via TCRdb, limited to in-frame rearrangements. These files lack a portion of the clones; in checked studies, under half of the deficit traces to unresolved V genes, and the cause of the others is not known. The DNA gave D and trimming, while V, J and clone size come from that table. Counted in this sample were 1.5 million to 2.5 million clones; about 95% of them appeared once. 1% to 1.5% of the sample goes to the ten largest clones.

A word on this clone: The target of this receptor is not known. No base quality values were provided; no much bigger clone lies one nucleotide off.

At the junction V is shortened by 1 base and J by 1 base; bases outside the gene matches: 5. CDR1 and CDR2, looked up from the germline V gene (reference sequence), are MNHEY and SMNVEV. The CDR3 covers 16 residues, taking in both the cysteine and the phenylalanine. Here the CDR3 DNA is all that survives: 48 bases in frame from base 1. CD8 naive samples consisted of CD45RO-negative cells that were positively selected for CCR7, yielding a CD45RA+CCR7+ population without TemRA cells. Donors were healthy HIV-negative adults with no recently reported acute infections or vaccinations. Only Caucasian adults living in Nashville, Tennessee, USA were represented among the donors. Blood was collected by leukapheresis, and PBMCs were isolated by Ficoll-Histopaque density gradient centrifugation and then cryopreserved in liquid nitrogen vapor phase. Analytical flow cytometry was used to check the purity and quantity of each magnetically sorted T cell population. From each sorted fraction, genomic DNA was isolated and quantified by UV absorbance on a Nanodrop 2000c.

Paper-wide results and their limitations: Incomplete sequencing was indicated by rarefaction of sorted-subset datasets, despite the large sequencing depth. When several donors were compared, the shared fraction of clonotypes was roughly 5% for naive CD4, approximately 3.3% for naive CD8, more than 2% for memory CD4, and 0.4% for memory CD8. The small number of donors limited the genetic and exposure-history diversity represented. Pairwise subsampling led to the expectation that sequencing depth would affect the degree of clonotype sharing among donors. Compared with non-shared clonotypes, the clonotypes found in all four sorted-subset donors had higher generation probabilities. Sampling was restricted to blood, and TCR repertoires in tissues likely differ from the TCR repertoires found in blood. Estimated clonotype richness was generally larger for naive than for memory subsets.

Input material: naive CD8+ T cells sorted from blood. The cell subset or site label corresponds to: CD45RA+CCR7+. The V and J segments used are TRBV27 and TRBJ2-3; 7 of the junction bases match TRBD2. The clonotype originates from a man between 18 and 29 years old in good health. The CDR3 in this case is CASSLFAGEGTDTQYF. The DNA reads TGTGCCAGCAGTTTATTCGCGGGAGAAGGCACAGATACGCAGTATTTT.